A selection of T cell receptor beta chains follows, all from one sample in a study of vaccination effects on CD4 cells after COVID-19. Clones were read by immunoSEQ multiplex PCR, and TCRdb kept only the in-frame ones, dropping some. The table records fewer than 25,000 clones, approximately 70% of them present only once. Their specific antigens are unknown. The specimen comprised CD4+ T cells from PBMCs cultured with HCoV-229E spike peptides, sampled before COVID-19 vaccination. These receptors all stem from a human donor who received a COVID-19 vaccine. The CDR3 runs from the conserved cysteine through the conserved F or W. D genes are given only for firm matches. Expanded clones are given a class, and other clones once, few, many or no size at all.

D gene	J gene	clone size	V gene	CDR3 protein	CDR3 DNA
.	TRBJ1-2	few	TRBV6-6	CASSYTRGGLKYGYTF	TGTGCCAGCAGTTACACCCGGGGGGGGTTAAAGTATGGCTACACCTTC
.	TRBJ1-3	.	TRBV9	CASSVGGSSGNTIYF	TGTGCCAGCAGCGTGGGAGGTAGCTCTGGAAACACCATATATTTT
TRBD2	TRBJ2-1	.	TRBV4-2	CASRRTSGDGEQFF	TGTGCCAGCAGACGGACTAGCGGGGATGGTGAGCAGTTCTTC
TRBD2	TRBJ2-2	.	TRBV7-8	CASRQGRLAGTNTGELFF	TGTGCCAGCAGACAGGGCCGACTAGCGGGCACGAACACCGGGGAGCTGTTTTTT
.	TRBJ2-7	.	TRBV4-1	CASSQLDLMALGYEQYF	TGCGCCAGCAGCCAACTCGACCTCATGGCCCTGGGCTACGAGCAGTACTTC
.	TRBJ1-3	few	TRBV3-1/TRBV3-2	CASTTGNTIYF	TGTGCCAGCACAACTGGAAACACCATATATTTT
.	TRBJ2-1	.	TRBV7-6	CASSQSGRVSSYNEQFF	TGTGCCAGCAGTCAATCGGGGCGGGTCAGCTCCTACAATGAGCAGTTCTTC
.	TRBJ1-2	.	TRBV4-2	CASSQEWSGEDGYTF	TGTGCCAGCAGCCAAGAATGGTCAGGGGAGGATGGCTACACCTTC
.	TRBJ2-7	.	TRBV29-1	CSVEPRQGEQYF	TGCAGCGTCGAACCCAGGCAGGGCGAGCAGTACTTC
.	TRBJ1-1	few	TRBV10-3	CAIRQGVAANTEAFF	TGTGCCATCAGACAGGGTGTCGCGGCCAACACTGAAGCTTTCTTT
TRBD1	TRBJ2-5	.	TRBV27	CASSFDRGTETQYF	TGTGCCAGCAGTTTCGACAGGGGGACGGAGACCCAGTACTTC
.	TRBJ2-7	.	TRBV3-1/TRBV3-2	CASSPWPNPPYEQYF	TGTGCCAGCAGCCCATGGCCCAACCCGCCCTACGAGCAGTACTTC